The 30 T cell receptor beta chains listed next were all sequenced from one sample in a study of STAT5B mutations in CD4+ large granular lymphocyte leukemia. Generated by immunoSEQ multiplex PCR, the TCRdb table keeps only in-frame clones and is missing some. The sample lists nearly 45,000 clones, 70% to 90% seen once, with about 3% in the top ten. Sample: CD4+ T cells from blood buffy coats. These receptors were obtained from a human donor in good health.

The chain uses TRBV7-9 and TRBJ2-1; 8 nucleotides agree with TRBD2. Unmatched junction bases numbered 3, after V lost 5 bases and J lost 3 bases. CDR3 length: 14 amino acids. Germline-derived CDR1 and CDR2 are SEHNR and FQNEAQ (reference sequence). In nucleotides, the CDR3 is TGTGCCAGCAGCCTGAGCGGGGGCTACAATGAGCAGTTCTTC. Its translation: CASSLSGGYNEQFF.

This chain uses TRBV7-9 with TRBJ1-2; D unresolved. Germline assignment: CDR1 SEHNR and CDR2 FQNEAQ (reference sequence). The CDR3 runs to 11 residues. V shed 8 bases and J shed 4 bases, with 8 bases lying between them. This CDR3 is CASGRLYGYTF. For the CDR3, the DNA is TGTGCCAGCGGGCGCCTCTATGGCTACACCTTC. Full variable domain (rest looked up from reference TRBV7-9 and TRBJ1-2): DTGVSQNPRHKITKRGQNVTFRCDPISEHNRLYWYRQTLGQGPEFLTYFQNEAQLEKSRLLSDRFSAERPKGSFSTLEIQRTEQGDSAMYLCASGRLYGYTFGSGTRLTVV.

The chain recombines TRBV27 with TRBJ2-2; a possible D gene is TRBD1 (6 bases). The CDR3 spans 17 residues. Per the germline V gene, CDR1 is MNHEY and CDR2 is SMNVEV (reference sequence). Trimming removed 7 bases at V and 1 base at J, with 19 bases between. The CDR3 region is CASTLRGGAGNTGELFF. In DNA form, the CDR3 reads TGTGCCAGCACCCTTCGTGGGGGCGCAGGGAACACCGGGGAGCTGTTTTTT.

The CDR3 spells CATSRDPGQTEAFF. In DNA form, the CDR3 reads TGTGCCACCAGCAGAGATCCCGGACAGACTGAAGCTTTCTTT. V gene TRBV15 combines with J gene TRBJ1-1; a weak D match, TRBD1 (6 bases). Germline CDR1 reads LNHNV; CDR2 reads YYDKDF (reference sequence). CDR3 size: 14 residues. Trimming removed 0 bases from V and 5 bases from J, with 10 bases in between.

This chain uses TRBV7-9 with TRBJ2-1; 13 bases are a match to TRBD2. The junction had 10 bases not matched to a gene; V was cut back by 5 bases and J by 0 bases. Germline values: CDR1 SEHNR, CDR2 FQNEAQ (reference sequence). CDR3 size: 19 residues. The CDR3 DNA is TGTGCCAGCAGCGTTGGGACTAGCGGGGTTAGGAGCTCCTACAATGAGCAGTTCTTC. This gives the protein CASSVGTSGVRSSYNEQFF. The full variable domain, its missing parts supplied by reference TRBV7-9 and TRBJ2-1, is DTGVSQNPRHKITKRGQNVTFRCDPISEHNRLYWYRQTLGQGPEFLTYFQNEAQLEKSRLLSDRFSAERPKGSFSTLEIQRTEQGDSAMYLCASSVGTSGVRSSYNEQFFGPGTRLTVL.

The chain is built from TRBV19 and TRBJ2-3; the match to TRBD2 covers 8 bases. This CDR3 contains 15 residues. Germline lookup yields CDR1 LNHDA and CDR2 SQIVND (reference sequence). V dropped 5 bases and J dropped 5; count of bases not matched to a gene: 9. Written as DNA, the CDR3 is TGTGCCAGTAGTCGAGGAAGCGGGAGTAAAGATACGCAGTATTTT. This sequence encodes CASSRGSGSKDTQYF.

A single count supports this clone. This chain links TRBV10-2 with TRBJ1-2, with 8 bases fitting TRBD1. The CDR3 consists of 13 residues. Germline CDR1 WSHSY, CDR2 SAAADI. V dropped 8 bases and J dropped 2; count of bases not matched to a gene: 4. The CDR3 protein is CASRSGGNYGYTF. The CDR3 DNA reads TGCGCCAGCCGGTCAGGGGGCAACTATGGCTACACCTTC.

This chain links TRBV5-4 with TRBJ1-2; TRBD1 agrees at 9 bases. The CDR3 loop spans 14 amino acids. The ends lost 4 bases at V and 5 bases at J; junction bases unmatched: 6. The germline gives CDR1 SGHNT, CDR2 YYREEE (reference sequence). CDR3 bases: TGTGCCAGCAGCAAAGGGACAGGGCTTTATGGCTACACCTTC. Protein sequence: CASSKGTGLYGYTF.

The V call is TRBV15, the J call TRBJ1-2; weak D call: TRBD1 (6 bases). The germline V gene has CDR1 LNHNV and CDR2 YYDKDF (reference sequence). V shed 4 bases and J shed 8 bases, with 20 bases lying between them. This CDR3 has 15 residues. CDR3 nucleotides: TGTGCCACCAGCACCAGGGGAGGGGCTCGTAAGGGCTACACCTTC. Amino acids: CATSTRGGARKGYTF. Complete variable domain (other parts from reference TRBV15 and TRBJ1-2): DAMVIQNPRYQVTQFGKPVTLSCSQTLNHNVMYWYQQKSSQAPKLLFHYYDKDFNNEADTPDNFQSRRPNTSFCFLDIRSPGLGDTAMYLCATSTRGGARKGYTFGSGTRLTVV.

The CDR3, as DNA: TGTGCCAGTAGATCAGGGGCTGGGGCCAACGTCCTGACTTTC. This translates into CASRSGAGANVLTF. This rearrangement joins TRBV19 to TRBJ2-6, with D perhaps matching TRBD1 (6 bases). This CDR3 spans 14 amino acids. The V gene lost 6 bases and the J gene lost 2 bases, with 8 bases spanning the gap. Germline CDR1 and CDR2: LNHDA and SQIVND (reference sequence).

The CDR3 here is CASTGTGANVLTF. CDR3 DNA sequence: TGTGCCAGCACCGGGACTGGGGCCAACGTCCTGACTTTC. The genes are TRBV14 and TRBJ2-6, with a tentative D call TRBD2 (5 bases). Germline lookup yields CDR1 SGHDN and CDR2 FVKESK. The CDR3 is 13 amino acids. V was shortened by 7 bases and J by 2 bases, with 6 bases between the two germline ends.

The chain employs TRBV28 and TRBJ2-7; D uncertain. V lost 6 bases, J lost 0 bases, and 12 bases lay in between. There are 14 residues in the CDR3. CDR1 is MDHEN and CDR2 is SYDVKM in the germline V gene. CDR3 protein: CASSSPGASYEQYF. The CDR3 DNA reads TGTGCCAGCAGCAGCCCCGGAGCCTCCTACGAGCAGTACTTC. The entire variable domain, with the rest obtained from reference TRBV28 and TRBJ2-7, is as follows: DVKVTQSSRYLVKRTGEKVFLECVQDMDHENMFWYRQDPGLGLRLIYFSYDVKMKEKGDIPEGYSVSREKKERFSLILESASTNQTSMYLCASSSPGASYEQYFGPGTRLTVT.

V usage is TRBV5-4 and J usage is TRBJ1-2; TRBD1 might be the D (5 bases). Trimming pared 0 bases from V and 2 bases from J, leaving 11 bases between. Germline CDR1 is SGHNT and CDR2 is YYREEE (reference sequence). This CDR3 comprises 15 residues. The DNA for the CDR3 is TGTGCCAGCAGCTTGGTGCAGGGTAAGAACTATGGCTACACCTTC. Amino acids: CASSLVQGKNYGYTF.

This sequence joins TRBV7-2 and TRBJ1-3; D not certain. Germline V gene data show CDR1 as SGHTA and CDR2 as FQGNSA. Trimming stripped 7 bases from V and 0 bases from J, with 10 bases between. The CDR3 consists of 14 residues. The CDR3 DNA reads as TGTGCCAGCACCACTGGGTTCTCTGGAAACACCATATATTTT. This gives the protein CASTTGFSGNTIYF.

In its sample, this clone was seen a few times. This rearrangement joins TRBV7-9 to TRBJ2-7; 7 bases match TRBD1. The germline V gene encodes CDR1 SEHNR and CDR2 FQNEAQ (reference sequence). This CDR3 has 14 residues. V gave up 5 bases and J gave up 5 bases; unmatched junction bases: 9. CDR3 sequence reads: CASSLTYRGNEQYF. CDR3 DNA sequence: TGTGCCAGCAGCCTAACCTACAGGGGTAACGAGCAGTACTTC.

Worth noting for this clone: This same CDR3 is encoded by further DNA sequences in the sample. The chain couples TRBV6-5 to TRBJ1-1; a possible D gene is TRBD1 (6 bases). Germline CDR1 MNHEY, CDR2 SVGAGI. The CDR3 is 13 residues long. V gave up 3 bases and J gave up 3 bases, with 8 bases separating them. The CDR3 loop is CASSYEGDTEAFF. The CDR3 DNA is TGTGCCAGCAGTTATGAGGGGGACACTGAAGCTTTCTTT.

The chain links TRBV11-3 to TRBJ2-1; 7 bases match TRBD1. Germline CDR1 reads SGHNT; CDR2 reads YENEEA. There are 13 residues in the CDR3. V shed 5 bases and J 9 bases; nucleotides not matched to a gene: 7. In nucleotides, the CDR3 is TGTGCCAGCAGCAGGGGGCGGGCAGCTGAGCAGTTCTTC. This codes for CASSRGRAAEQFF.

The table lists this clone with a few counts. The chain couples TRBV6-6 to TRBJ1-2; D not resolved. Germline V gene sequence: CDR1 MNHNY, CDR2 SVGAGI (reference sequence). The ends were cut back, 2 bases at V and 3 bases at J, with 7 bases in the middle. This CDR3 is 13 amino acids long. CDR3 sequence (DNA): TGTGCCAGCAGTTACATTGGAGACTATGGCTACACCTTC. Its protein is CASSYIGDYGYTF.

The chain links TRBV15 to TRBJ2-5; 7 positions agree with TRBD2. V lost 1 base to trimming and J lost 5 bases; unmatched junction nucleotides: 1. This CDR3 has 13 residues. From germline, CDR1 is LNHNV and CDR2 YYDKDF (reference sequence). CDR3 DNA sequence: TGTGCCACCAGCAGAGCACTAGCGGAGACCCAGTACTTC. This codes for CATSRALAETQYF.

This chain uses TRBV30 with TRBJ1-3; possible D gene TRBD1, 5 bases. V dropped 1 base and J dropped 2 bases, with 12 bases sitting between them. The CDR3 spans 15 residues. Germline V gives CDR1 GTSNPN, CDR2 SVGIG (reference sequence). CDR3 coding DNA: TGTGCCTGGAGTGCCGCCGGGACGGCTGGAAACACCATATATTTT. This translates into CAWSAAGTAGNTIYF.

Concerning this clone: Its ends do not fully match the called genes, so a read error is possible. V is TRBV5-1 and J is TRBJ2-1; 11 positions agree with TRBD2. Looked up from germline, CDR1 is SGHRS and CDR2 is YFSETQ. The length of the CDR3 is 16 residues. The CDR3 DNA reads as TGCGCCGGCAGCTTCCTAGCGGGAGGCTCCTACAATGAGCAGTTCTTC. Residues: CAGSFLAGGSYNEQFF. Full variable domain (remainder filled in from reference TRBV5-1 and TRBJ2-1): KAGVTQTPRYLIKTRGQQVTLSCSPISGHRSVSWYQQTPGQGLQFLFEYFSETQRNKGNFPGRFSGRQFSNSRSEMNVSTLELGDSALYLCAGSFLAGGSYNEQFFGPGTRLTVL.

The chain has TRBV20-1 and TRBJ2-5; no clear D. V was clipped by 4 bases and J by 2 bases, with 5 bases between them. CDR3 length: 11 amino acids. Germline-derived CDR1 and CDR2 are DFQATT and SNEGSKA (reference sequence). The CDR3 is CSAILQETQYF. CDR3 DNA sequence: TGCAGTGCTATCCTTCAAGAGACCCAGTACTTC.

The chain links TRBV27 to TRBJ2-2, with TRBD2 identical over 12 bases. Trimming removed 7 bases from V and 6 bases from J; junction bases left unmatched: 3. Germline V lookup: CDR1 MNHEY, CDR2 SMNVEV (reference sequence). The CDR3 sequence is 14 residues long. CDR3 region: CASMGLAGPGELFF. The CDR3 bases are TGTGCCAGCATGGGACTAGCGGGTCCCGGGGAGCTGTTTTTT.

This rearrangement joins TRBV7-2 to TRBJ1-4; 7 bases are a match to TRBD1. Germline assignment: CDR1 SGHTA and CDR2 FQGNSA. V dropped 5 bases and J dropped 7; count of bases not matched to a gene: 10. The CDR3 spans 15 residues. The DNA for the CDR3 is TGTGCCAGCAGCATAAGACAGGGAAGGGGTGAAAAACTGTTTTTT. Translation gives CASSIRQGRGEKLFF.

The chain recombines TRBV6-5 with TRBJ2-2; TRBD2 matches 7 bases. V was clipped by 6 bases and J by 8 bases; unmatched bases: 6. Germline CDR1 is MNHEY and CDR2 is SVGAGI. The CDR3 loop spans 13 amino acids. The DNA of the CDR3 is TGTGCCAGCAGACCCCAGGGAGGGGGGGAGCTGTTTTTT. This gives the protein CASRPQGGGELFF.

The genes are TRBV28 and TRBJ2-7, with TRBD1 identical over 8 bases. Germline V lookup: CDR1 MDHEN, CDR2 SYDVKM. This CDR3 comprises 15 residues. V dropped 4 bases and J dropped 4; count of bases not matched to a gene: 9. CDR3 sequence reads: CASSSQGAQIYEQYF. The DNA of the CDR3 is TGTGCCAGCAGTTCTCAGGGGGCTCAAATATACGAGCAGTACTTC. The full variable domain, completed using reference TRBV28 and TRBJ2-7, is DVKVTQSSRYLVKRTGEKVFLECVQDMDHENMFWYRQDPGLGLRLIYFSYDVKMKEKGDIPEGYSVSREKKERFSLILESASTNQTSMYLCASSSQGAQIYEQYFGPGTRLTVT.

V is TRBV6-4 and J is TRBJ2-1; possibly TRBD1 or TRBD2 for D (5 bases each). Trimming cost V 4 bases and J 10 bases, with 14 bases left between them. The CDR3 is 13 amino acids. In germline, CDR1 is MRHNA, CDR2 SNTAGT. The CDR3 loop reads CASSATGPGEQFF. The CDR3, as DNA: TGTGCCAGCAGTGCTACGGGACCGGGCGAGCAGTTCTTC.

Of note for this clone: One end of the junction does not line up with germline, which may come from a read error. The chain joins TRBV2 to TRBJ2-7; D unclear. Germline loops: CDR1 SNHLY, CDR2 FYNNEI. This CDR3 has 13 residues. The CDR3 here is CASREEVAYEQYF. The CDR3 DNA is TGTGCCAGCAGGGAAGAAGTAGCCTACGAGCAGTACTTC.

The chain is built from TRBV7-6 and TRBJ1-1, with TRBD1 as a possible D gene (5 bases). This CDR3 is built from 13 residues. Trimming left V 4 bases short and J 2 bases short, with 8 bases between. Per the germline V gene, CDR1 is SGHVS and CDR2 is FNYEAQ. CDR3 sequence (DNA): TGTGCCAGCAGCTCAGACAGTAACACTGAAGCTTTCTTT. This translates into CASSSDSNTEAFF.

The chain has TRBV5-1 and TRBJ2-7, with 14 bases lining up with TRBD2. The CDR3 spans 16 residues. The V segment lost 3 bases and the J segment 7 bases; nucleotides outside the gene matches: 9. The germline V gene encodes CDR1 SGHRS and CDR2 YFSETQ. The CDR3 loop is CASSSRLAGGPREQYF. In nucleotides, the CDR3 is TGCGCCAGCAGCTCCAGACTAGCGGGAGGGCCTCGGGAGCAGTACTTC. Looking up the rest from reference TRBV5-1 and TRBJ2-7 gives the full variable domain: KAGVTQTPRYLIKTRGQQVTLSCSPISGHRSVSWYQQTPGQGLQFLFEYFSETQRNKGNFPGRFSGRQFSNSRSEMNVSTLELGDSALYLCASSSRLAGGPREQYFGPGTRLTVT.